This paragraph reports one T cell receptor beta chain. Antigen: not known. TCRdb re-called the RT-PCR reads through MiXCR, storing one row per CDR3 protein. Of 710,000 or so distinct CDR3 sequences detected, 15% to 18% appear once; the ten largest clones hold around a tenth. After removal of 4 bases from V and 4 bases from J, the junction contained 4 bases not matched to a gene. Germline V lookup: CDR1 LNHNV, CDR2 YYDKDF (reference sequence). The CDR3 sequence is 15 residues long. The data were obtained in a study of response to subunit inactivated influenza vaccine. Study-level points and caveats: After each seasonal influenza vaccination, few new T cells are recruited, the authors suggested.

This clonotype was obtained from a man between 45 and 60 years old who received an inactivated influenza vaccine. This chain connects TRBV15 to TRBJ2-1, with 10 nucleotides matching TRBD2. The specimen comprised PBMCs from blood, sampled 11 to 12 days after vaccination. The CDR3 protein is CATSIKRGGYNEQFF. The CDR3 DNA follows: TGTGCCACCAGCATAAAGCGGGGGGGATACAATGAGCAGTTCTTC.